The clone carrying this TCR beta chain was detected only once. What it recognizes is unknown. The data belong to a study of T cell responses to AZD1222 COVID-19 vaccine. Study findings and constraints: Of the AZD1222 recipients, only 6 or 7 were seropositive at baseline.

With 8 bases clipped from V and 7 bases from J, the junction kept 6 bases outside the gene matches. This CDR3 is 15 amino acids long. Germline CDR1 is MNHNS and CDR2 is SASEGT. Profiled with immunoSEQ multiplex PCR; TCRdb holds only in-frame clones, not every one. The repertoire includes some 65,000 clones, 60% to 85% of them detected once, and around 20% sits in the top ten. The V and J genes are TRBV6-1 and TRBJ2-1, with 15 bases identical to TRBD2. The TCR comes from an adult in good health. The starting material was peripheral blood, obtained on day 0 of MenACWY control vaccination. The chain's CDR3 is CASRQGLAGGNEQFF. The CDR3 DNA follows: TGTGCCAGCCGCCAGGGACTAGCGGGAGGAAATGAGCAGTTCTTC.